These 8 T cell receptor beta chains were all obtained from the same sample, sequenced in a study of early T cells in non-severe SARS-CoV-2 infection (dated by TCRdb to 2020 to 2022). Libraries were made using 5' RACE. Sequencing used a NextSeq 500. TCRdb applied fastp at Q25 and MiXCR to the public reads, then kept only in-frame beta chains. Records with the same CDR3 protein are collapsed into one entry carrying the most frequent genes and DNA. The sample records around 67,000 distinct CDR3 sequences, about 11% of which are singletons. The ten largest make up approximately 6.4% of the sample. Specimen: whole blood. These receptors all come from an adult who was a healthcare worker with PCR-confirmed SARS-CoV-2 infection or an uninfected control (not recorded which).

This clonotype was seen a few times. The chain links TRBV29-1 to TRBJ2-5, with D perhaps matching TRBD2 (6 bases). CDR1 SQVTM and CDR2 ANQGSEA come from the germline V gene. The CDR3 has 11 residues. CDR3 DNA sequence: TGCATCGGAGGGAGTCAAGAGACCCAGTACTTC. Its translation: CIGGSQETQYF.

This clonotype was seen repeatedly, ten times or more. The DNA for the CDR3 is TGTGCCAGCAGCACTCTAGCGGGACTAGCGGGCTACAATGAGCAGTTCTTC. Its translation is CASSTLAGLAGYNEQFF. V and J are TRBV11-3 and TRBJ2-1, with 12 bases fitting TRBD2. Germline trimming cut 5 bases from V and 3 bases from J; bases unmatched to any gene: 8. Germline assignment: CDR1 SGHNT and CDR2 YENEEA. The CDR3 consists of 17 residues.

This clonotype was counted many times. This sequence joins TRBV20-1 and TRBJ2-1; 8 bases agree with TRBD1. Germline V gene lookup returns CDR1 DFQATT and CDR2 SNEGSKA (reference sequence). The CDR3 consists of 15 residues. V lost 6 bases and J lost 5; bases outside the gene matches: 12. The CDR3 DNA follows: TGCAGTGCCGGCAAGGGGGGACAGGCGAACAATGAGCAGTTCTTC. It yields the protein CSAGKGGQANNEQFF.

This clonotype was seen ten or more times. V usage is TRBV7-8 and J usage is TRBJ1-1, with D possibly TRBD1 on 6 matching bases. Germline-derived CDR1 and CDR2 are SGHVS and FQNEAQ. The CDR3 loop spans 14 amino acids. V was shortened by 8 bases and J by 1 base, with 14 bases between the two germline ends. As DNA, the CDR3 is TGTGCCAGCGGCGGGGGGCAGGGGAACACTGAAGCTTTCTTT. Translation: CASGGGQGNTEAFF.

This clonotype has a handful of counts. The V call is TRBV30, the J call TRBJ2-2; no clear D. The length of the CDR3 is 15 residues. Germline V gene data show CDR1 as GTSNPN and CDR2 as SVGIG (reference sequence). V lost 0 bases, J lost 1 base, and 9 bases lay in between. The CDR3 reads CAWSVLKGNTGELFF. CDR3 DNA: TGTGCCTGGAGTGTACTAAAGGGGAACACCGGGGAGCTGTTTTTT. Combining the CDR3 with reference TRBV30 and TRBJ2-2 gives the whole variable domain SQTIHQWPATLVQPVGSPLSLECTVEGTSNPNLYWYRQAAGRGLQLLFYSVGIGQISSEVPQNLSASRPQDRQFILSSKKLLLSDSGFYLCAWSVLKGNTGELFFGEGSRLTVL.

The chain employs TRBV5-1 and TRBJ1-6; D might be TRBD1 (5 bases). The CDR3 loop spans 14 amino acids. Germline lookup yields CDR1 SGHRS and CDR2 YFSETQ. Trimming cost V 0 bases and J 9 bases, with 10 bases left between them. The CDR3 region has the DNA TGCGCCAGCAGCTTGGGGACAAACGGTTCACCCCTCCACTTT. This gives the protein CASSLGTNGSPLHF.

This clonotype was observed a few times. This chain's CDR3 is CASGWADSYNEQFF. DNA of the CDR3: TGTGCTAGTGGTTGGGCGGACTCCTACAATGAGCAGTTCTTC. V and J are TRBV12-5 and TRBJ2-1; D unresolved. The CDR3 totals 14 residues. Germline V gene sequence: CDR1 LGHNT, CDR2 FRNRAP. V was pared by 4 bases and J by 0 bases, with 7 bases between.

The table lists this clonotype with many counts. This sequence joins TRBV7-9 and TRBJ1-3; no clear D. The V end was cut by 5 bases, the J end by 0 bases, with 11 bases between. CDR1 and CDR2 (germline): SEHNR, FQNEAQ (reference sequence). The CDR3 covers 15 residues. This chain's CDR3 is CASSLAPFSGNTIYF. The CDR3 DNA sequence: TGTGCCAGCAGCCTGGCCCCGTTCTCTGGAAACACCATATATTTT.